These 18 T cell receptor beta chains originate from one sample sequenced in a study of low-dose radiotherapy and immunotherapy resistance in tumors (dated by TCRdb to between 2021 and 2024). The intended sense of this specimen's time point label: after trial treatment. The treatment or condition label, as the study defines it: LDRT plus nivolumab, ipilimumab, low-dose cyclophosphamide and aspirin (RACIN trial). Sequencing was carried out with an Illumina HiSeq 2500. First-strand cDNA was synthesized with Superscript III and a set of TRAV- and TRBV-specific primers, covering both TCRalpha and TCRbeta chains. TCRs were amplified with Phusion for 20 PCR cycles, with a constant-region primer paired with the adapter attached to the V primers. Starting from the raw public reads, TCRdb applied fastp trimming at Q25, assembled clones with MiXCR and retained in-frame beta chains. Every distinct CDR3 protein forms one entry, paired with its most common genes and DNA. In all, the sample holds approximately 45,000 distinct CDR3 sequences, and less than 30% of those were seen once. The ten largest make up around 9.1% of the sample.

Here the sequenced sample was PBMCs, taken after low-dose radiotherapy plus immunotherapy. Receptors originate from a male donor with prostate cancer.

By share of the sample, this clonotype is medium-sized. The chain links TRBV5-5 to TRBJ2-5; the match to TRBD2 covers 10 bases. CDR1 and CDR2 (germline): SGHKS, YYEKEE (reference sequence). V shed 0 bases, J shed 4 bases, and the junction held 3 bases outside the gene matches. The CDR3 extends over 15 amino acids. The CDR3 nucleotides are TGTGCCAGCAGCTTGGAAGGACTAGCGGCAGAGACCCAGTACTTC. This sequence encodes CASSLEGLAAETQYF.

As regards this clonotype: This likely came from a read error, as a far larger clone is one base away. The chain employs TRBV29-1 and TRBJ2-1; 8 bases fit TRBD2. Germline assignment: CDR1 SQVTM and CDR2 ANQGSEA. V was pared by 5 bases and J by 10 bases, with 10 bases of the junction left unmatched. The CDR3 spans 13 residues. This CDR3 is CSVNSGTTYEQFF. Here the CDR3 DNA reads TGCAGCGTTAATAGCGGGACTACCTACGAGCAGTTCTTC.

V and J are TRBV28 and TRBJ2-5; D is unresolved. Trimming pared 7 bases from V and 5 bases from J, leaving 14 bases between. CDR3 length: 13 amino acids. Looked up from germline, CDR1 is MDHEN and CDR2 is SYDVKM. As DNA, the CDR3 is TGTGCCAGCAATTTTTTTGGGCGGGAGACCCAGTACTTC. This translates into CASNFFGRETQYF.

This clonotype was seen many times. V and J are TRBV30 and TRBJ2-4, with TRBD2 identical over 11 bases. V lost 5 bases to trimming and J lost 8 bases; unmatched junction nucleotides: 5. The germline V gene encodes CDR1 GTSNPN and CDR2 SVGIG (reference sequence). The CDR3 is 13 amino acids. The CDR3 here is CAWASGGLDIQYF. CDR3 nucleotides: TGTGCCTGGGCTAGCGGGGGGTTGGACATTCAGTACTTC.

This clonotype was seen repeatedly, ten times or more. The genes are TRBV2 and TRBJ2-7; D is undetermined. V was cut by 5 bases and J by 4 bases, with 12 bases left in between. Per germline, CDR1 SNHLY and CDR2 FYNNEI. The CDR3 extends over 13 amino acids. As DNA, the CDR3 is TGTGCCAGCAGTATCAGTGGCATATACGAGCAGTACTTC. Translating it yields CASSISGIYEQYF.

The chain employs TRBV7-9 and TRBJ2-5, with 10 bases matching TRBD2. The CDR3 spans 15 residues. Trimming took 5 bases from V and 2 from J; bases not matched to a gene: 5. Germline CDR1 and CDR2: SEHNR and FQNEAQ (reference sequence). In DNA, the CDR3 is TGTGCCAGCAGCAGAGCGGGGGGGGGACAAGAGACCCAGTACTTC. This encodes CASSRAGGGQETQYF.

This clonotype was found many times. This chain connects TRBV25-1 to TRBJ2-1, with TRBD1 matching over 8 bases. This CDR3 comprises 16 residues. After removal of 1 base from V and 7 bases from J, the junction contained 9 bases not matched to a gene. CDR1 MGHDK and CDR2 SYGVNS come from the germline V gene. The CDR3 DNA is TGTGCCAGCAGTGAATGGGTCCAGGACAGGGCTAATGAGCAGTTCTTC. This codes for CASSEWVQDRANEQFF.

The chain employs TRBV3-1 and TRBJ1-1; 8 nucleotides line up with TRBD1. The CDR3 totals 17 residues. Germline V lookup: CDR1 LGHDT, CDR2 YNNKEL (reference sequence). The trim removed 0 bases at V and 2 bases at J, leaving 8 bases unmatched. CDR3 amino acids: CASSQDLAGTGNTEAFF. CDR3 DNA sequence: TGTGCCAGCAGCCAAGATCTAGCCGGGACAGGTAACACTGAAGCTTTCTTT.

This clonotype was picked up many times. This chain links TRBV7-6 with TRBJ2-1; 7 positions agree with TRBD2. Trimming removed 3 bases from V and 0 bases from J; junction bases left unmatched: 11. The CDR3 runs 18 residues. Germline V lookup: CDR1 SGHVS, CDR2 FNYEAQ. This CDR3 is CASSLGEGLLRSYNEQFF. The CDR3 nucleotides are TGTGCCAGCAGCTTGGGCGAGGGACTACTTCGCTCCTACAATGAGCAGTTCTTC.

This clonotype was found many times. The V and J genes are TRBV28 and TRBJ2-7; D possibly uses TRBD1 or TRBD2 (7 bases each). The germline CDR1 and CDR2 sequences are MDHEN and SYDVKM. Trimming pared 1 base from V and 5 bases from J, leaving 15 bases between. This CDR3 has 15 amino acids. CDR3 region: CASSLSGQGGNEQYF. The DNA for the CDR3 is TGTGCCAGCAGTTTATCGGGTCAGGGGGGGAACGAGCAGTACTTC.

This clonotype was counted a single time. The V and J genes are TRBV5-1 and TRBJ2-3; 10 bases map to TRBD1. This CDR3 is built from 14 residues. J lost 6 bases, V lost 1 base, and 2 bases had no gene match. CDR1 is SGHRS, CDR2 YFSETQ, per germline. CDR3 protein: CASSLWGQGDTQYF. In nucleotides, the CDR3 is TGCGCCAGCAGCTTGTGGGGACAGGGGGATACGCAGTATTTT.

This clonotype was found many times. The J gene is TRBJ2-2, the V gene TRBV5-4; 7 bases are a match to TRBD2. V lost 1 base to trimming and J lost 7 bases; unmatched junction nucleotides: 10. The length of the CDR3 is 16 residues. Looked up from germline, CDR1 is SGHNT and CDR2 is YYREEE (reference sequence). Here the CDR3 reads CASSLLSGARGGELFF. The CDR3 DNA sequence: TGTGCCAGCAGCTTGTTAAGCGGGGCCCGGGGCGGGGAGCTGTTTTTT.

This clonotype was counted a few times. CDR3: CASSTGTTSNQPQHF. CDR3 nucleotide sequence: TGTGCCAGTAGTACCGGGACGACTAGCAATCAGCCCCAGCATTTT. The V call is TRBV19, the J call TRBJ1-5, with D maybe TRBD1 (5 bases). Germline CDR1 LNHDA, CDR2 SQIVND (reference sequence). The CDR3 spans 15 residues. V gave up 4 bases and J gave up 0 bases, with 10 bases separating them.

In its sample, this clonotype was seen many times. The chain links TRBV4-2 to TRBJ2-2, with a tentative D call TRBD1 (5 bases). The V gene lost 0 bases and the J gene lost 6 bases, with 11 bases spanning the gap. The germline CDR1 and CDR2 sequences are LGHNA and YNFKEQ. This CDR3 spans 15 amino acids. CDR3 in amino acids: CASSQDSQAPGELFF. The DNA for the CDR3 is TGTGCCAGCAGCCAAGACTCACAGGCCCCCGGGGAGCTGTTTTTT.

Regarding this clonotype: This likely came from a read error, as a far larger clone is one base away. CDR3 DNA sequence: TGTGCCAGCAGTTACTCCGGGGGTGAGGCTGAAGAACTGTTTTTT. Translating it yields CASSYSGGEAEELFF. J is TRBJ1-4 and V is TRBV6-1, with D maybe TRBD1 (5 bases). The CDR3 is 15 residues long. CDR1 and CDR2 from the germline V gene are MNHNS and SASEGT.

This clonotype was seen repeatedly, ten times or more. This rearrangement joins TRBV24-1 to TRBJ2-1; D is undetermined. CDR3 length equals 14 residues. V lost 4 bases, J lost 6 bases, and 12 bases lay in between. The germline gives CDR1 KGHDR, CDR2 SFDVKD. The CDR3 coding sequence is TGTGCCACCAGTGACTCGCCAAGTCTCAATGAGCAGTTCTTC. It yields the protein CATSDSPSLNEQFF.

This clonotype showed up just a few times. The chain couples TRBV4-2 to TRBJ2-7, with TRBD2 identical over 10 bases. Germline V gives CDR1 LGHNA, CDR2 YNFKEQ. The V gene end was trimmed by 1 base and the J gene end by 7 bases; junction bases not matched to a gene: 7. The CDR3 sequence is 15 residues long. The CDR3 bases are TGTGCCAGCAGCCAAGGTCCTAGCGGGAGTCGTGAGCAGTACTTC. This gives the protein CASSQGPSGSREQYF.

This clonotype was seen at least ten times. The rearrangement uses TRBV5-1 and TRBJ2-2; the D is unclear. CDR3 length equals 13 residues. Germline V lookup: CDR1 SGHRS, CDR2 YFSETQ. Deletions cut 4 bases from V and 5 bases from J, with 9 bases between. The CDR3 sequence is CASSPDVTGELFF. The CDR3 coding sequence is TGCGCCAGCAGCCCGGATGTTACCGGGGAGCTGTTTTTT.